This is a list of T cell receptor beta chains from one sample in a study of beta chain features in type 1 diabetes. Sequencing used immunoSEQ multiplex PCR; TCRdb keeps in-frame clones, though not all of them. The profile shows around 200,000 clones, about 13% of them singletons. Source material: central memory CD4+ T cells from blood. The receptor set was obtained from a woman aged 18-35 years in good health. Each CDR3 is given with its conserved first and last residue. D genes are given only for firm matches. Clone size, where shown, is once, few, many, or a class for clones that have expanded.

CDR3nt: TGTGCCTGGAGTCCGAGGGGGCCTGGCTACACCTTC; CDR3aa: CAWSPRGPGYTF; d_gene: TRBD1; j_gene: TRBJ1-2; v_gene: TRBV30; abundance: NA
CDR3nt: TGCGCCAGCAAGATAGCGGGAGGGGAATACGAGCAGTACTTC; CDR3aa: CASKIAGGEYEQYF; d_gene: TRBD2; j_gene: TRBJ2-7; v_gene: TRBV5-1; abundance: NA
CDR3nt: TGTGCCAGCAGCACCCAGGGCAGTGCAAATCAGCCCCAGCATTTT; CDR3aa: CASSTQGSANQPQHF; d_gene: NA; j_gene: TRBJ1-5; v_gene: TRBV7-2; abundance: NA
CDR3nt: TGTGCCAGCACCCGACTAGCGGGAGCCCAAGAGACCCAGTACTTC; CDR3aa: CASTRLAGAQETQYF; d_gene: TRBD2; j_gene: TRBJ2-5; v_gene: TRBV7-2; abundance: NA
CDR3nt: TGCGCCAGCAGCTCGGGACTAGCGGCATCCTACGAGCAGTACTTC; CDR3aa: CASSSGLAASYEQYF; d_gene: TRBD2; j_gene: TRBJ2-7; v_gene: TRBV5-1; abundance: few
CDR3nt: TGTGCCAGCACCCCAGGGGTGTCTGAAGCTTTCTTT; CDR3aa: CASTPGVSEAFF; d_gene: NA; j_gene: TRBJ1-1; v_gene: TRBV28; abundance: few
CDR3nt: TGCAGCGTTACGCCCTTAGCGGGAGGGCCTTACGAGCAGTACTTC; CDR3aa: CSVTPLAGGPYEQYF; d_gene: TRBD2; j_gene: TRBJ2-7; v_gene: TRBV29-1; abundance: NA
CDR3nt: TGTGCCAGCAGCTTCAGCACCGGGGAGCTGTTTTTT; CDR3aa: CASSFSTGELFF; d_gene: NA; j_gene: TRBJ2-2; v_gene: TRBV7-3; abundance: few
CDR3nt: TGTGCCAGCAGCTTAACCTTCGGACTGGGCTACGAGCAGTACTTC; CDR3aa: CASSLTFGLGYEQYF; d_gene: NA; j_gene: TRBJ2-7; v_gene: TRBV7-3; abundance: few
CDR3nt: TGCGCCAGCAGCCAAGAGGTCCTCGGCGGGAACACTGAAGCTTTCTTT; CDR3aa: CASSQEVLGGNTEAFF; d_gene: NA; j_gene: TRBJ1-1; v_gene: TRBV4-3; abundance: few
CDR3nt: TGTGCCAGCAGTCTCACGGGTTCCGCCCAAGAGACCCAGTACTTC; CDR3aa: CASSLTGSAQETQYF; d_gene: NA; j_gene: TRBJ2-5; v_gene: TRBV28; abundance: few
CDR3nt: TGTGCCAGCTCGTGGGACAGCGGTATCGAAAAACTGTTTTTT; CDR3aa: CASSWDSGIEKLFF; d_gene: TRBD1; j_gene: TRBJ1-4; v_gene: TRBV18; abundance: NA
CDR3nt: TGTGCCAGCTCACCAGAGGAGAATCAGCCCCAGCATTTT; CDR3aa: CASSPEENQPQHF; d_gene: NA; j_gene: TRBJ1-5; v_gene: TRBV18; abundance: few
CDR3nt: TGTGCCTGGAGCTCCACAGGGATAGCAGCTTTCTTT; CDR3aa: CAWSSTGIAAFF; d_gene: NA; j_gene: TRBJ1-1; v_gene: TRBV30; abundance: few
CDR3nt: TGTGCCAGCAAACGGGAGGGCATAAATGAGCAGTTCTTC; CDR3aa: CASKREGINEQFF; d_gene: TRBD2; j_gene: TRBJ2-1; v_gene: TRBV2; abundance: few
CDR3nt: TGTGCCAGCAGCTTAGCGGGAGTCAAACACAATGAGCAGTTCTTC; CDR3aa: CASSLAGVKHNEQFF; d_gene: NA; j_gene: TRBJ2-1; v_gene: TRBV7-2; abundance: few
CDR3nt: TGTGCCAGCAGCCAACCCCTGGGACTAGCCGTTAACAATGAGCAGTTCTTC; CDR3aa: CASSQPLGLAVNNEQFF; d_gene: TRBD2; j_gene: TRBJ2-1; v_gene: TRBV4-2; abundance: few
CDR3nt: TGTGCCAGCAGCTTAGAGGGCGGAGTCGACAGCTACGAGCAGTACTTC; CDR3aa: CASSLEGGVDSYEQYF; d_gene: NA; j_gene: TRBJ2-7; v_gene: TRBV7-8; abundance: NA
CDR3nt: TGTGCCAGTAGTCCTCGACAGGTCAACCACGAGCAGTACTTC; CDR3aa: CASSPRQVNHEQYF; d_gene: NA; j_gene: TRBJ2-7; v_gene: TRBV19; abundance: few
CDR3nt: TGTGCCTGGAGTGGAGACAGGGTCTCCTACGAGCAGTACTTC; CDR3aa: CAWSGDRVSYEQYF; d_gene: TRBD1; j_gene: TRBJ2-7; v_gene: TRBV30; abundance: NA
CDR3nt: TGTGCCAGCAGCTTAGCGACAGGGATCTATGGCTACACCTTC; CDR3aa: CASSLATGIYGYTF; d_gene: TRBD1; j_gene: TRBJ1-2; v_gene: TRBV11-2; abundance: NA
CDR3nt: TGCAGCTCTCCGACTAGCGGCCATTACAATGAGCAGTTCTTC; CDR3aa: CSSPTSGHYNEQFF; d_gene: TRBD2; j_gene: TRBJ2-1; v_gene: TRBV29-1; abundance: few
CDR3nt: TGCGCCAGCAGCCAAGGTGATCACTCACCCTACGAGCAGTACTTC; CDR3aa: CASSQGDHSPYEQYF; d_gene: NA; j_gene: TRBJ2-7; v_gene: TRBV4-1; abundance: few
CDR3nt: TGTGCCAGCAGCGGCCGGACACTCAGGGAAGAGCAGTACTTC; CDR3aa: CASSGRTLREEQYF; d_gene: NA; j_gene: TRBJ2-7; v_gene: TRBV7-2; abundance: NA
CDR3nt: TGTGCCAGCAGTTTCACTTCCTCCTACGAGCAGTACTTC; CDR3aa: CASSFTSSYEQYF; d_gene: NA; j_gene: TRBJ2-7; v_gene: TRBV28; abundance: few
CDR3nt: TGTGCCAGCAGTCAGACTAGCGGGAGAGGAGATACGCAGTATTTT; CDR3aa: CASSQTSGRGDTQYF; d_gene: TRBD2; j_gene: TRBJ2-3; v_gene: TRBV6-6; abundance: NA
CDR3nt: TGTGCCAGCAGTTCCTACAGGGATACTAACTATGGCTACACCTTC; CDR3aa: CASSSYRDTNYGYTF; d_gene: NA; j_gene: TRBJ1-2; v_gene: TRBV27; abundance: NA
CDR3nt: TGCGCCAGCAGCCAGAATATTGCCAGGGCTCAGCCCCAGCATTTT; CDR3aa: CASSQNIARAQPQHF; d_gene: NA; j_gene: TRBJ1-5; v_gene: TRBV4-3; abundance: few
CDR3nt: TGTGCCAGCAACACCCTCTCCTACGAGCAGTACTTC; CDR3aa: CASNTLSYEQYF; d_gene: NA; j_gene: TRBJ2-7; v_gene: TRBV28; abundance: few
CDR3nt: TGTGCCAGCAGCTTCGGCGCACAGAGGGCGCAGTATTTT; CDR3aa: CASSFGAQRAQYF; d_gene: NA; j_gene: TRBJ2-3; v_gene: TRBV7-8; abundance: few
CDR3nt: TGCAGCGTCACTAGAGCGGGAGATGAGCAGTTCTTC; CDR3aa: CSVTRAGDEQFF; d_gene: TRBD2; j_gene: TRBJ2-1; v_gene: TRBV29-1; abundance: NA
CDR3nt: TGTGCCAGCAGCTGGGAGGGGAACGGGCAGTACTTC; CDR3aa: CASSWEGNGQYF; d_gene: TRBD2; j_gene: TRBJ2-7; v_gene: TRBV11-2; abundance: few
CDR3nt: TGCGCCAGCAGCTCGGGACACAGCTACGAGCAGTACTTC; CDR3aa: CASSSGHSYEQYF; d_gene: NA; j_gene: TRBJ2-7; v_gene: TRBV5-1; abundance: NA
CDR3nt: TGCGCCAGCAGCCAAGAGGGAGGGAACGAGCAGTACTTC; CDR3aa: CASSQEGGNEQYF; d_gene: TRBD2; j_gene: TRBJ2-7; v_gene: TRBV4-3; abundance: few
CDR3nt: TGTGCCAGCAGCCCGGGGGGGACTAGCGGGAGAAGGTACGAGCAGTACTTC; CDR3aa: CASSPGGTSGRRYEQYF; d_gene: TRBD2; j_gene: TRBJ2-7; v_gene: TRBV7-9; abundance: NA
CDR3nt: TGTGCCAGCAGTAACAGATTTAACTACGAGCAGTACTTC; CDR3aa: CASSNRFNYEQYF; d_gene: NA; j_gene: TRBJ2-7; v_gene: TRBV27; abundance: few
CDR3nt: TGTGCCAGCAGCCCACACACAGGCGGGGAGCTGTTTTTT; CDR3aa: CASSPHTGGELFF; d_gene: NA; j_gene: TRBJ2-2; v_gene: TRBV14; abundance: NA
CDR3nt: TGTGCCAGCAGTTTAGGGCTAGCGGGAGACGAGCAGTACTTC; CDR3aa: CASSLGLAGDEQYF; d_gene: TRBD2; j_gene: TRBJ2-7; v_gene: TRBV27; abundance: NA
CDR3nt: TGTGCCACCAGCCGCGGCGGGAGAGACGAGCAGTACTTC; CDR3aa: CATSRGGRDEQYF; d_gene: TRBD2; j_gene: TRBJ2-7; v_gene: TRBV28; abundance: NA
CDR3nt: TGTGCCAGCACATCCCTCAGGGGGAATTCTGGCTACACCTTC; CDR3aa: CASTSLRGNSGYTF; d_gene: TRBD1; j_gene: TRBJ1-2; v_gene: TRBV6-5; abundance: few
CDR3nt: TGTGCCAGCAGCCGGGACATTTACGGCTACACCTTC; CDR3aa: CASSRDIYGYTF; d_gene: NA; j_gene: TRBJ1-2; v_gene: TRBV7-9; abundance: few
CDR3nt: TGTGCCAGCAGCAGAACTAGCGGGAGTATCTACGAGCAGTACTTC; CDR3aa: CASSRTSGSIYEQYF; d_gene: TRBD2; j_gene: TRBJ2-7; v_gene: TRBV7-9; abundance: few
CDR3nt: TGTGCCAGCACCCTGAGACGGACAGGGACAACTGGTGAAGCTTTCTTT; CDR3aa: CASTLRRTGTTGEAFF; d_gene: TRBD1; j_gene: TRBJ1-1; v_gene: TRBV27; abundance: few
CDR3nt: TGCGCCAGCAGCCCAGGGACAGGCAAACGGACCCAGCATTTT; CDR3aa: CASSPGTGKRTQHF; d_gene: TRBD1; j_gene: TRBJ1-5; v_gene: TRBV5-1; abundance: few
CDR3nt: TGTGCCAGCAGGGGCCCTGAAGGCGAAAGCACAGATACGCAGTATTTT; CDR3aa: CASRGPEGESTDTQYF; d_gene: NA; j_gene: TRBJ2-3; v_gene: TRBV7-2; abundance: few
CDR3nt: TGCAGCGTTGAACTTAGCACAGATACGCAGTATTTT; CDR3aa: CSVELSTDTQYF; d_gene: NA; j_gene: TRBJ2-3; v_gene: TRBV29-1; abundance: NA
CDR3nt: TGTGCCAGCAGTCCCGGCGGGGGACGTCTGTACTTC; CDR3aa: CASSPGGGRLYF; d_gene: TRBD2; j_gene: TRBJ2-7; v_gene: TRBV2; abundance: NA
CDR3nt: TGTGCCAGCAGGGGACAGGGGGCGTCTCAAAAACTGTTTTTT; CDR3aa: CASRGQGASQKLFF; d_gene: TRBD1; j_gene: TRBJ1-4; v_gene: TRBV2; abundance: NA
CDR3nt: TGTGCCAGCAGTGATTTCGGGACTGAAGCTTTCTTT; CDR3aa: CASSDFGTEAFF; d_gene: NA; j_gene: TRBJ1-1; v_gene: TRBV25-1; abundance: few
CDR3nt: TGTGCCAGCAGCCCCCGGACAGGGTCGAAGGAAAAACTGTTTTTT; CDR3aa: CASSPRTGSKEKLFF; d_gene: TRBD1; j_gene: TRBJ1-4; v_gene: TRBV14; abundance: once
CDR3nt: TGTGCCAGCAGTTTACAGGGGCTCTATCAGCCCCAGCATTTT; CDR3aa: CASSLQGLYQPQHF; d_gene: NA; j_gene: TRBJ1-5; v_gene: TRBV28; abundance: few
CDR3nt: TGTGCCAGCAGTGAAACCCCAGGACTGCCTACTGAGCAGTACTTC; CDR3aa: CASSETPGLPTEQYF; d_gene: NA; j_gene: TRBJ2-7; v_gene: TRBV6-1; abundance: few
CDR3nt: TGTGCCAGCAGCCGGACGCAGGGGGCGAACACTGAAGCTTTCTTT; CDR3aa: CASSRTQGANTEAFF; d_gene: TRBD1; j_gene: TRBJ1-1; v_gene: TRBV7-6; abundance: NA
CDR3nt: TGCGCCAGCAGCTTGGCCGCGGGAGTCAGGAGAGAGACCCAGTACTTC; CDR3aa: CASSLAAGVRRETQYF; d_gene: TRBD2; j_gene: TRBJ2-5; v_gene: TRBV5-1; abundance: few
CDR3nt: TGTGCCAGCACCCATAGCGGGAGGGGGATCACAGATACGCAGTATTTT; CDR3aa: CASTHSGRGITDTQYF; d_gene: TRBD2; j_gene: TRBJ2-3; v_gene: TRBV9; abundance: few
CDR3nt: TGCGCCAGCAGCCAAGGCGTGAGGGTGGGCACAGATACGCAGTATTTT; CDR3aa: CASSQGVRVGTDTQYF; d_gene: NA; j_gene: TRBJ2-3; v_gene: TRBV4-3; abundance: NA
CDR3nt: TGTGCCTGGAGTGCCCCCGTAAAGACCCAGTACTTC; CDR3aa: CAWSAPVKTQYF; d_gene: NA; j_gene: TRBJ2-5; v_gene: TRBV30; abundance: NA